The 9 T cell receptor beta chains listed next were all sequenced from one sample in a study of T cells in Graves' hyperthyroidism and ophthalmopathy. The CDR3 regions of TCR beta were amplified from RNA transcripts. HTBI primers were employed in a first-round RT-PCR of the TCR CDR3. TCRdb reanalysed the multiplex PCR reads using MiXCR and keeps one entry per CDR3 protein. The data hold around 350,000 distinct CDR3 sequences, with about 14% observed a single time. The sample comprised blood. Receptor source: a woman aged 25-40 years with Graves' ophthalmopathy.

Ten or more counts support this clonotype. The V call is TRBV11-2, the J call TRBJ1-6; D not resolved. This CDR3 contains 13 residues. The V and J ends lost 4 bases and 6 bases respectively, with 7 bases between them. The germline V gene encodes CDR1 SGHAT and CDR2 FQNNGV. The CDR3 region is CASSSGPNSPLHF. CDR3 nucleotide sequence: TGTGCCAGCAGCTCTGGCCCTAATTCACCCCTCCACTTT.

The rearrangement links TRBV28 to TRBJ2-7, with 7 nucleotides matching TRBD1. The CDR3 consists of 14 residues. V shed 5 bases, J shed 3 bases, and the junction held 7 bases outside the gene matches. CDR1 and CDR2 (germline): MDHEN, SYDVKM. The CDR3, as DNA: TGTGCCAGCAGTCTCGGACAGGCCGACTACGAGCAGTACTTC. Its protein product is CASSLGQADYEQYF. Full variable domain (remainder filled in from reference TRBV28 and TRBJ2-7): DVKVTQSSRYLVKRTGEKVFLECVQDMDHENMFWYRQDPGLGLRLIYFSYDVKMKEKGDIPEGYSVSREKKERFSLILESASTNQTSMYLCASSLGQADYEQYFGPGTRLTVT.

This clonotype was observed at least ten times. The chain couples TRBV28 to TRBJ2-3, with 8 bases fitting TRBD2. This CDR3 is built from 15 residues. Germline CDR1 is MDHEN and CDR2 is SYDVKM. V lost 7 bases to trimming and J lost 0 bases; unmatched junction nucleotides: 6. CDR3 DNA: TGTGCCAGCATCTTAGCGGGGTCTAGCACAGATACGCAGTATTTT. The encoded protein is CASILAGSSTDTQYF. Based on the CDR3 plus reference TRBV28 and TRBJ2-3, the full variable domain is DVKVTQSSRYLVKRTGEKVFLECVQDMDHENMFWYRQDPGLGLRLIYFSYDVKMKEKGDIPEGYSVSREKKERFSLILESASTNQTSMYLCASILAGSSTDTQYFGPGTRLTVL.

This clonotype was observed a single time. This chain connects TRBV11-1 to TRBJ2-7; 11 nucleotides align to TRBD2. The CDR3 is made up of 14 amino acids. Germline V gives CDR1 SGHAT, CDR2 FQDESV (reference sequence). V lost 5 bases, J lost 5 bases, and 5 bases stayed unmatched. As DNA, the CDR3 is TGTGCCAGCAGCAGACTAGCGGGGAGGCACGAGCAGTACTTC. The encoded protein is CASSRLAGRHEQYF.

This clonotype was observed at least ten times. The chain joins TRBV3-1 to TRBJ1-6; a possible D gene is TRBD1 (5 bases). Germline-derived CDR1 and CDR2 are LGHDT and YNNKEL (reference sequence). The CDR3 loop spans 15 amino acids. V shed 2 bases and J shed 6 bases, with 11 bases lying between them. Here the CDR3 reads CASSQLGHFNSPLHF. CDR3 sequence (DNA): TGTGCCAGCAGCCAATTGGGGCACTTTAATTCACCCCTCCACTTT.

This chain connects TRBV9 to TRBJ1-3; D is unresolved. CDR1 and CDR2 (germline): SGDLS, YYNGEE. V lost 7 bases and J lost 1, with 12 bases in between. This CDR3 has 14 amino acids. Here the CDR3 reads CASRPGGSGNTIYF. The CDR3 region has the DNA TGTGCCAGCCGTCCGGGAGGGTCTGGAAACACCATATATTTT.

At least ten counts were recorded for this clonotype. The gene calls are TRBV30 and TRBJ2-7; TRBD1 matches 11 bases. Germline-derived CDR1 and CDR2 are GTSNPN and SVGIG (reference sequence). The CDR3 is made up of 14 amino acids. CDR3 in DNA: TGTGTAGTGAGGGACAGGGGGTCTCTATACGAGCAGTACTTC. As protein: CVVRDRGSLYEQYF.

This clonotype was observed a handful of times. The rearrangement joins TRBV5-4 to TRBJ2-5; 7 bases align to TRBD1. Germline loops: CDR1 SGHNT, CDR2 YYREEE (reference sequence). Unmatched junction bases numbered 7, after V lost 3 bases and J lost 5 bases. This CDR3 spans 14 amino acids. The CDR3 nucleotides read TGTGCCAGCAGCTACGAATCACAGGGGGAGACCCAGTACTTC. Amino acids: CASSYESQGETQYF.

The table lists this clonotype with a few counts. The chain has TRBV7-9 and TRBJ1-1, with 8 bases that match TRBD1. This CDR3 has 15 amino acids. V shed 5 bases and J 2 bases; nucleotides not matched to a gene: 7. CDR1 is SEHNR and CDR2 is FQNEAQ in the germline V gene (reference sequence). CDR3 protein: CASSGKDRGNTEAFF. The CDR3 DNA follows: TGTGCCAGCAGCGGGAAAGACAGGGGCAACACTGAAGCTTTCTTT.